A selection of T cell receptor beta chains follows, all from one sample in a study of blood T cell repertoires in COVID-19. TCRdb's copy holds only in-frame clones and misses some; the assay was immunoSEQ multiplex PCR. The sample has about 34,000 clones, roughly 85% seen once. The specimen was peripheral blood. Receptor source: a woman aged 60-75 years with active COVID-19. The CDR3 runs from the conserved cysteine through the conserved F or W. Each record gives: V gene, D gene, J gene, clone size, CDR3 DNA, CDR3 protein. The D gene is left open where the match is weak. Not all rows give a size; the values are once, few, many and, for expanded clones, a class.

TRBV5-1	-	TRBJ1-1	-	TGCGCCAGCAGCTTGGCGGCAGGGGTTACTGAAGCTTTCTTT	CASSLAAGVTEAFF
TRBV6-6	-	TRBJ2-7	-	TGTGCCAGCAGTTATAGGGGGGGTGACGAGCAGTACTTC	CASSYRGGDEQYF
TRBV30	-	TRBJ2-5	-	TGTGCCTGGATTCGGTTTCGGACTGGCGGTAAAGAGACCCAGTACTTC	CAWIRFRTGGKETQYF
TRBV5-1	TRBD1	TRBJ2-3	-	TGCGCCAGCAGCGAACAGGGGGGCCCAGATACGCAGTATTTT	CASSEQGGPDTQYF
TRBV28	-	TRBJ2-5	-	TGTGCCAGCAGTTACCGGAGGGGCGGGCTTGGGGAAGAGACCCAGTACTTC	CASSYRRGGLGEETQYF
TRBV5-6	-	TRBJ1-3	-	TGTGCCAGCAGCGGCGTCTATCAGGGCCGCTCTGGAAACACCATATATTTT	CASSGVYQGRSGNTIYF
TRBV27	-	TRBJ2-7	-	TGTGCCAGCAGTTTATCGGGTGGGGGGATAGGCTACGAGCAGTACTTC	CASSLSGGGIGYEQYF
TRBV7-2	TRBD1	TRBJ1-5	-	TGTGCCAGCAGCTTAACGGACAGGGCCAATCAGCCCCAGCATTTT	CASSLTDRANQPQHF
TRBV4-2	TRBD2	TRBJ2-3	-	TGTGCCAGCAGCCAGCGACTAGCGGGGGGCACAGATACGCAGTATTTT	CASSQRLAGGTDTQYF
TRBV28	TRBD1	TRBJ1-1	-	TGTGCCAGCCGTCGACAGGGTTTGAACACTGAAGCTTTCTTT	CASRRQGLNTEAFF
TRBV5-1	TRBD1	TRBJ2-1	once	TGCGCCAGCAGCGCCGGACAGGGGGCAAGGAATGAGCAGTTCTTC	CASSAGQGARNEQFF
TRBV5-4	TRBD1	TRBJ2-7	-	TGTGCCAGCAGCACCGATTCCGACAGGGTGGCCGAGCAGTACTTC	CASSTDSDRVAEQYF
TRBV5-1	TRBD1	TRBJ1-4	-	TGCGCCAGCAGCTTGGCACAGGGGGCCGGGACTAATGAAAAACTGTTTTTT	CASSLAQGAGTNEKLFF
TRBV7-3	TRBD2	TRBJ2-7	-	TGTGCCAGCAGCCTCTCGCGGGGGGGCCGCTACGAGCAGTACTTC	CASSLSRGGRYEQYF
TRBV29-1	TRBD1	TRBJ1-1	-	TGCAGCGTTCAGGGGGACGGGACTGAAGCTTTCTTT	CSVQGDGTEAFF
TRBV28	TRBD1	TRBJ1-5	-	TGTGCCAGCAGCTACCGTGAACAGGGGGATCAGCCCCAGCATTTT	CASSYREQGDQPQHF
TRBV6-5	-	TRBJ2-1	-	TGTGCCAGCACCGGGGGTTGGAATGAGCAGTTCTTC	CASTGGWNEQFF
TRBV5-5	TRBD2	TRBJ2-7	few	TGTGCCAGCAGCTTGGCCCCTTCTGGGACTAGCGTTACCTACGAGCAGTACTTC	CASSLAPSGTSVTYEQYF
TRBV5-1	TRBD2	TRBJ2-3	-	TGCGCCAGCAGCCTCCCGGGGGGGGGCACAGATACGCAGTATTTT	CASSLPGGGTDTQYF
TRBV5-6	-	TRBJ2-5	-	TGTGCCAGCAGCGGTGGCAGGGTTGTAAGAGAGACCCAGTACTTC	CASSGGRVVRETQYF
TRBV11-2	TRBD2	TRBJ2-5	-	TGTGCCAGCAGCTTAGGGGGGGGTGAGACCCAGTACTTC	CASSLGGGETQYF
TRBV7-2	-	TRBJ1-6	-	TGTGCCAGCAGCTTCCAGGGGATAATTTCACCCCTCCACTTT	CASSFQGIISPLHF
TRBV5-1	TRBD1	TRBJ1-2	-	TGCGCCAGCAGCTTGGAAAGGACAGGGGGCGATGGCTACACCTTC	CASSLERTGGDGYTF
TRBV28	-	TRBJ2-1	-	TGTGCCAGCAGTTATCGTGTTAGCCGCCGGTCCAATGAGCAGTTCTTC	CASSYRVSRRSNEQFF
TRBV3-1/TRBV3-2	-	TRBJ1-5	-	TGTGCCAGCAGCCAAACGGCAGGGGTCAGCAATCAGCCCCAGCATTTT	CASSQTAGVSNQPQHF
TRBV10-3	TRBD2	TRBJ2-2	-	TGTGCCAGTCAGGGACTAGCGGGTCCCACCGGGGAGCTGTTTTTT	CASQGLAGPTGELFF
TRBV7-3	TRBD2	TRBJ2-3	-	TGTGCCAGCAGCTTAACGGGAACTAGCGGAGATACGCAGTATTTT	CASSLTGTSGDTQYF
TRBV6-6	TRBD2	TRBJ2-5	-	TGTGCCACCACATTTGGGGGGGGACAAGAGACCCAGTACTTC	CATTFGGGQETQYF
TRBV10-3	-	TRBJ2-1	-	TGTGCCATCAGTGAGTCCGCAGGGATTTCCTACAATGAGCAGTTCTTC	CAISESAGISYNEQFF
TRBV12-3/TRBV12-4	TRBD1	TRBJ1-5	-	TGTGCCAGCAGCCTGACAGGGCATCAGCCCCAGCATTTT	CASSLTGHQPQHF
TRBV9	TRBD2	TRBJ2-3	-	TGTGCCAGCAGCGTAGGACCCGGGACTAGCGGGGGGGGCCATACGCAGTATTTT	CASSVGPGTSGGGHTQYF
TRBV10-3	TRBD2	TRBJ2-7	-	TGTGCCACGAATCCGACTAGCGCTACCTACGAGCAGTACTTC	CATNPTSATYEQYF
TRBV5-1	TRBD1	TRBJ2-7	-	TGCGCCAGCAGCTGGGGACAGGGTGTTACCTACGAGCAGTACTTC	CASSWGQGVTYEQYF
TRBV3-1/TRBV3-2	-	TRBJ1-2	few	TGTGCCAGCAGTCACCGACAGGTTGGTGGCTACACCTTC	CASSHRQVGGYTF
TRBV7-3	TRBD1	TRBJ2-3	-	TGTGCCAGCACCACCGGACAGGTCACAGATACGCAGTATTTT	CASTTGQVTDTQYF